Sequencing of this TCR beta chain was carried out in a study of CD8+ T cells in alopecia areata. Overall study context: The drug, tofacitinib, lasted 6 to 18 months, followed by 6 months off drug.

Study-wide results and caveats: Clonality in the scalp and expanded CD8+ clones ranked among the top 100 were significantly decreased by tofacitinib. It was lesional scalp, especially alopecia totalis/universalis, that showed higher clonality than normal scalp.

The authors extracted RNA and reverse transcribed it into cDNA as the sequencing template. Here immunoSEQ multiplex PCR was the method, and the copy in TCRdb shows in-frame clones only, minus some. Among 95,000 to 100,000 clones listed, just under 60% were seen once. For this clone: Its target is not known.

This sample's treatment: oral pan-JAK inhibitor, 5-10 mg twice daily. Between the trimmed V and J ends, which lost 3 bases and 5 bases, there was a span of 8 bases. The CDR3 spans 13 residues. Germline loops: CDR1 SGHTA, CDR2 FQGNSA. This sample comprised CD8+ T cells sorted from blood, obtained at approximately week 56, from a patient treated with tofacitinib. The receptor was derived from a human donor with alopecia areata. The genes are TRBV7-2 and TRBJ2-1; D is uncertain. The CDR3 DNA reads TGTGCCAGCAGCTTGTACGGAAACAATGAGCAGTTCTTC. Translated: CASSLYGNNEQFF.